The following is a TCR beta chain sequence with its context. This entry comes from a study of shared T cell receptors in the human thymus. Produced via immunoSEQ multiplex PCR; TCRdb's table is partial and in-frame only. Of under 850,000 clones in the sample, 88% were seen once. CDR1 is MNHEY, CDR2 SMNVEV, per germline (reference sequence). This CDR3 is built from 16 residues. Trimming shortened V by 0 bases and J by 7 bases, and 16 bases separated the two germline ends. This sample was shared with a second study, whose subject was human thymus T cells. That study adds: Donation came from healthy Finnish infants having corrective surgery for congenital heart defects. Surgeons resected thymus tissue during corrective heart surgery. Thymic and blood repertoires appeared to display a bias in their usage of V and J genes. Highly overlapping thymic repertoires among unrelated individuals were reported in related research.

The specimen sequenced was thymocytes. V is TRBV27 and J is TRBJ2-1; possibly TRBD2 for D (5 bases). This receptor was identified in a boy younger than two with a congenital heart defect. The CDR3 reads CASSLSGGLAFNEQFF. The CDR3 DNA sequence: TGTGCCAGCAGTTTATCGGGCGGGTTAGCTTTTAATGAGCAGTTCTTC.